Only one count was recorded for the clone carrying this T cell receptor beta chain. Trimming took 5 bases from V and 3 from J; bases not matched to a gene: 4. Germline assignment: CDR1 MNHEY and CDR2 SVGAGI. This CDR3 is 14 amino acids long. Assignment of participants to cohorts was predicated upon participant-reported clinical history. The data stem from a study of blood T cell repertoires in COVID-19. Study at large: Acute and convalescent COVID-19 samples came from the United States, Italy and Spain.

Per the study methods: Reference gene primer amplification gave nucleated cell count estimates. Here immunoSEQ multiplex PCR was the method, and the copy in TCRdb shows in-frame clones only, minus some. The DNA was the basis for D and trimming; V, J and clone size are from that table. Among hundreds of thousands of clones listed, around 89% were seen once. The specimen sequenced was PBMCs or T cells enriched from blood (not recorded which). The sequence came from a woman aged 60-75 years in a cohort exposed to, infected with or recovered from COVID-19 (not recorded which). The chain has TRBV6-5 and TRBJ2-7, with 10 bases matching TRBD1. The CDR3 protein is CASSNRDRGYEQYF. The CDR3, as DNA: TGTGCCAGCAGTAACCGGGACAGGGGCTACGAGCAGTACTTC.